This T cell receptor beta chain derives from a study of blood T cell repertoires in COVID-19. The wider study: There were acute and convalescent COVID-19 samples, and they came from the United States, Italy and Spain. Sample material is recorded as cDNA or gDNA derived from T cells, B-cell-depleted T cells, or PBMCs.

The protocol was immunoSEQ multiplex PCR, while the TCRdb copy is restricted to in-frame clones and leaves out a portion. The table records about 260,000 clones, over 80% of them present only once. This sequence was found in a middle-aged woman who had recovered from COVID-19. Specimen: peripheral blood.

CDR3 residues: CASSRQYRSGNTIYF. The CDR3 bases are TGTGCCAGCAGCCGCCAGTATCGCTCTGGAAACACCATATATTTT. The chain employs TRBV2 and TRBJ1-3; D is unresolved. CDR1 and CDR2 from the germline V gene are SNHLY and FYNNEI. Trimming removed 6 bases at V and 0 bases at J, with 12 bases between. The CDR3 has 15 residues.